These 12 T cell receptor beta chains share one sample of origin, sequenced in a study of neurological immune-mediated disorders. MiXCR was run by TCRdb on the 5' RACE reads, yielding one entry per CDR3 protein. Here the sample spans 35,000 to 40,000 distinct CDR3 sequences, around 10% being singletons. What was sequenced was CD4+ T cells from blood. The receptors were sampled from a woman aged 25 to 39 with HTLV-1-associated myelopathy (HAM/TSP).

This clonotype was recorded many times. The chain employs TRBV30 and TRBJ1-2; tentatively, D is TRBD1 (6 bases). V lost 5 bases to trimming and J lost 3 bases, with 16 bases between them. The germline V gene encodes CDR1 GTSNPN and CDR2 SVGIG (reference sequence). The CDR3 spans 14 residues. The CDR3 DNA is TGTGCCTGGCTATTGCGGGACAACCACTATGGCTACACCTTC. It is translated as CAWLLRDNHYGYTF. The full variable domain, rest sourced from reference TRBV30 and TRBJ1-2, is SQTIHQWPATLVQPVGSPLSLECTVEGTSNPNLYWYRQAAGRGLQLLFYSVGIGQISSEVPQNLSASRPQDRQFILSSKKLLLSDSGFYLCAWLLRDNHYGYTFGSGTRLTVV.

This clonotype was counted many times. The V call is TRBV30, the J call TRBJ2-7; 7 nucleotides match TRBD2. V trimming: 4 bases; J trimming: 3 bases; junction bases outside the gene matches: 9. The germline V gene encodes CDR1 GTSNPN and CDR2 SVGIG (reference sequence). The CDR3 consists of 14 residues. CDR3 DNA: TGTGCCTGGAATTCCGGGGGACTATTCTACGAGCAGTACTTC. Protein sequence: CAWNSGGLFYEQYF. Variable domain in full (rest from reference TRBV30 and TRBJ2-7): SQTIHQWPATLVQPVGSPLSLECTVEGTSNPNLYWYRQAAGRGLQLLFYSVGIGQISSEVPQNLSASRPQDRQFILSSKKLLLSDSGFYLCAWNSGGLFYEQYFGPGTRLTVT.

In its sample, this clonotype was seen many times. The chain uses TRBV6-5 and TRBJ2-3; perhaps TRBD2 as D (6 bases). This CDR3 is 16 amino acids long. Germline-derived CDR1 and CDR2 are MNHEY and SVGAGI. Trimming left V 7 bases short and J 0 bases short, with 17 bases between. CDR3 sequence: CASKIAEGGSTDTQYF. CDR3 DNA sequence: TGTGCCAGCAAAATAGCGGAGGGCGGCAGCACAGATACGCAGTATTTT.

This clonotype was detected many times. V gene TRBV27 combines with J gene TRBJ1-5; D is ambiguous. Germline V gene sequence: CDR1 MNHEY, CDR2 SMNVEV (reference sequence). Deletions cut 2 bases from V and 5 bases from J, with 7 bases between. The CDR3 sequence is 13 residues long. The CDR3 sequence is CASSLSGYQPQHF. Written as DNA, the CDR3 is TGTGCCAGCAGTTTAAGTGGGTATCAGCCCCAGCATTTT.

The sample holds many counts of this clonotype. The chain is built from TRBV12-3 or TRBV12-4 and TRBJ2-4; possibly TRBD2 for D (6 bases). V was trimmed by 6 bases and J by 0 bases, leaving 9 bases between them. The CDR3 has 14 residues. CDR3 loop: CASSKGLAKNIQYF. CDR3 DNA: TGTGCCAGCAGCAAGGGACTAGCCAAAAACATTCAGTACTTC.

This clonotype came up many times. The V and J genes are TRBV4-1 and TRBJ2-1; D may be TRBD1 (5 bases). The CDR3 runs to 16 residues. Germline V gives CDR1 MGHRA, CDR2 YSYEKL. The V end lost 4 bases, the J end lost 7 bases, and 20 bases lay between the germline ends. CDR3 nucleotides: TGCGCCAGCAGCCCGGCAGGGTTAATTAGGTGGAATGAGCAGTTCTTC. Translation gives CASSPAGLIRWNEQFF.

This clonotype was observed at least ten times. The chain is built from TRBV5-1 and TRBJ2-1, with D possibly matching TRBD2 (6 bases). This CDR3 spans 16 amino acids. Germline CDR1 reads SGHRS; CDR2 reads YFSETQ. Trimming cost V 1 base and J 4 bases, with 15 bases left between them. DNA for the CDR3: TGCGCCAGCAGCTTGAGAAGCGGCGGGAATTACAATGAGCAGTTCTTC. It encodes CASSLRSGGNYNEQFF.

This clonotype was recorded at least ten times. One end of the junction is discordant with germline, which a read error may explain. The chain is built from TRBV7-9 and TRBJ2-3; D possibly matches TRBD1 or TRBD2 (5 bases each). Germline V CDR1 and CDR2: SEHNR, FQNEAQ (reference sequence). This CDR3 contains 12 residues. CDR3 sequence: CASSPLGEGAPF. In DNA form, the CDR3 reads TGTGCCAGCTCTCCCTTGGGGGAAGGAGCCCCTTTT.

This clonotype was counted ten times or more. The rearrangement uses TRBV6-5 and TRBJ1-1, with D perhaps TRBD1 (6 bases). The V end was cut by 6 bases, the J end by 5 bases, with 13 bases between. Germline V gives CDR1 MNHEY, CDR2 SVGAGI. This CDR3 spans 13 amino acids. The CDR3 bases are TGTGCCAGCAGCGCCGAACAGGGTACTGAAGCTTTCTTT. Amino acid sequence: CASSAEQGTEAFF.

In its sample, this clonotype was seen many times. The chain recombines TRBV3-1 with TRBJ1-2; D unresolved. CDR3 length equals 14 residues. V shed 3 bases and J shed 5 bases, with 13 bases lying between them. Germline-derived CDR1 and CDR2 are LGHDT and YNNKEL (reference sequence). The CDR3 loop reads CASSQISTAYGYTF. Here the CDR3 DNA reads TGTGCCAGCAGCCAGATTTCGACGGCTTATGGCTACACCTTC. The full variable domain, rest sourced from reference TRBV3-1 and TRBJ1-2, is DTAVSQTPKYLVTQMGNDKSIKCEQNLGHDTMYWYKQDSKKFLKIMFSYNNKELIINETVPNRFSPKSPDKAHLNLHINSLELGDSAVYFCASSQISTAYGYTFGSGTRLTVV.

This clonotype was seen ten or more times. The J gene is TRBJ2-7, the V gene TRBV20-1, with a tentative D call TRBD1 (6 bases). Trimming pared 0 bases from V and 3 bases from J, leaving 12 bases between. CDR1 DFQATT and CDR2 SNEGSKA come from the germline V gene (reference sequence). CDR3 size: 14 residues. CDR3 coding DNA: TGCAGTGCTAGAGATCCTGACAGGATCTACGAGCAGTACTTC. This codes for CSARDPDRIYEQYF.

This clonotype was found many times. The chain couples TRBV12-3 or TRBV12-4 to TRBJ1-5, with D tentatively TRBD1 (5 bases). The ends were cut back, 7 bases at V and 4 bases at J, with 8 bases in the middle. The CDR3 sequence is 12 residues long. CDR3 residues: CASNRGNQPQHF. The CDR3 nucleotides read TGTGCCAGCAACCGGGGGAATCAGCCCCAGCATTTT.